The rows below give T cell receptor beta chains drawn from one sample of a study of blood T cell repertoires in COVID-19. The table came from immunoSEQ multiplex PCR; TCRdb's copy has only in-frame clones and leaves some out. The sample yields about 60,000 clones, approximately 82% seen once. The sequenced sample consisted of peripheral blood. The receptors were sampled from a human donor in a cohort sampled during active COVID-19. The CDR3 runs from the conserved cysteine through the conserved F or W. Each record gives: V gene, J gene, clone size, D gene, CDR3 protein, CDR3 DNA. The D gene is left open where the match is weak. Where a row states a size, it is once, few, many or the class of an expanded clone; other rows omit it.

TRBV5-6	TRBJ2-5	once	-	CASSLEGDELQETQYF	TGTGCCAGCAGCTTGGAGGGAGACGAACTACAAGAGACCCAGTACTTC
TRBV6-2/TRBV6-3	TRBJ1-1	-	-	CASSYPHYTQGSEAFF	TGTGCCAGCAGTTACCCCCATTACACACAGGGAAGTGAAGCTTTCTTT
TRBV2	TRBJ1-1	-	-	CASRDSNTEAFF	TGTGCCAGCAGAGACTCGAACACTGAAGCTTTCTTT
TRBV27	TRBJ2-5	-	TRBD2	CASSFWTSGGVGVGTQYF	TGTGCCAGCAGTTTTTGGACTAGCGGGGGGGTTGGGGTCGGGACCCAGTACTTC
TRBV9	TRBJ2-7	-	TRBD1	CASSVGWDSPYEQYF	TGTGCCAGCAGCGTAGGGTGGGACAGTCCCTACGAGCAGTACTTC
TRBV7-2	TRBJ1-1	-	TRBD1	CASSFGGTAEAFF	TGTGCCAGCAGCTTTGGGGGGACAGCTGAAGCTTTCTTT
TRBV18	TRBJ2-5	once	TRBD1	CASSPYRNTITGASAQYF	TGTGCCAGCTCACCTTACAGGAACACAATCACAGGGGCTTCGGCCCAGTACTTC
TRBV18	TRBJ2-1	-	-	CASSPQGYNEQFF	TGTGCCAGCTCACCCCAGGGTTACAATGAGCAGTTCTTC
TRBV5-1	TRBJ1-3	-	-	CASSLAGVSGNTIYF	TGCGCCAGCAGCTTGGCAGGGGTCTCTGGAAACACCATATATTTT
TRBV5-1	TRBJ1-5	-	-	CASSLGGTEDSNQPQHF	TGCGCCAGCAGCTTGGGCGGGACGGAGGATAGCAATCAGCCCCAGCATTTT
TRBV3-1/TRBV3-2	TRBJ2-3	-	-	CASSQTLGATARYF	TGTGCCAGCAGCCAAACTTTAGGGGCGACCGCACGGTATTTT
TRBV2	TRBJ2-7	-	-	CASSEDLLTSYEQYF	TGTGCCAGCAGTGAAGACCTTCTGACTTCCTACGAGCAGTACTTC
TRBV11-3	TRBJ2-7	few	-	CASSSGGAGTRHYEQYF	TGTGCCAGCAGCTCGGGGGGAGCCGGGACAAGGCACTACGAGCAGTACTTC
TRBV21-1	TRBJ2-4	-	-	CASSKRDRRLAKNIQYF	TGTGCCAGCAGCAAACGAGACAGACGACTAGCCAAAAACATTCAGTACTTC
TRBV15	TRBJ1-1	-	-	CATSRDGFTEAFF	TGTGCCACCAGCAGAGACGGGTTCACTGAAGCTTTCTTT
TRBV6-5	TRBJ1-4	-	-	CASSTGFQKLFF	TGTGCCAGCAGCACAGGGTTCCAAAAACTGTTTTTT
TRBV30	TRBJ2-7	-	-	CAWSVKAGLLEQYF	TGTGCCTGGAGTGTCAAGGCAGGGTTATTGGAGCAGTACTTC
TRBV11-2	TRBJ1-1	few	TRBD1	CASSSLDRGEAFF	TGTGCCAGCAGCTCCCTAGACAGGGGTGAAGCTTTCTTT
TRBV19	TRBJ2-1	-	-	CASSIGPGNEQFF	TGTGCCAGTAGTATAGGGCCGGGCAATGAGCAGTTCTTC
TRBV15	TRBJ2-3	-	-	CATSDNADTQYF	TGTGCCACCAGCGACAATGCAGATACGCAGTATTTT
TRBV14	TRBJ2-3	-	-	CASSQVYADTQYF	TGTGCCAGCAGCCAAGTCTATGCAGATACGCAGTATTTT
TRBV10-3	TRBJ2-7	once	TRBD2	CAISESLAGGSEQYF	TGTGCCATCAGTGAGTCGTTAGCGGGAGGGTCTGAGCAGTACTTC
TRBV25-1	TRBJ1-1	-	TRBD1	CASRGARQGNTEAFF	TGTGCCAGCAGGGGGGCGAGACAGGGGAACACTGAAGCTTTCTTT
TRBV7-3	TRBJ1-6	-	-	CASSLTHSMNSPLHF	TGTGCCAGCAGCTTAACGCACAGCATGAATTCACCCCTCCACTTT
TRBV18	TRBJ2-7	once	-	CASSLTGHEQYF	TGTGCCAGCTCACTAACAGGGCACGAGCAGTACTTC
TRBV5-1	TRBJ2-7	-	TRBD2	CASSLTSGPIYEQYF	TGCGCCAGCAGCTTAACTAGCGGACCAATCTACGAGCAGTACTTC
TRBV15	TRBJ2-5	-	TRBD2	CATSRVRGLAVETQYF	TGTGCCACCAGCAGAGTGCGGGGACTAGCTGTGGAGACCCAGTACTTC
TRBV6-5	TRBJ2-7	few	TRBD1	CASSRDRGLYEQYF	TGTGCCAGCAGCCGGGACAGGGGGTTGTACGAGCAGTACTTC
TRBV27	TRBJ2-1	-	-	CASSFQASSYNEQFF	TGTGCCAGCAGTTTTCAGGCAAGCTCCTACAATGAGCAGTTCTTC
TRBV15	TRBJ2-3	-	-	CATSRDPEVTDTQYF	TGTGCCACCAGCAGAGATCCAGAGGTAACAGATACGCAGTATTTT
TRBV27	TRBJ1-6	-	-	CASTPTRYNSPLHF	TGTGCCAGCACTCCGACACGGTATAATTCACCCCTCCACTTT
TRBV19	TRBJ2-6	-	-	CASIGRQGVGANVLTF	TGTGCCAGTATAGGCAGGCAGGGCGTCGGGGCCAACGTCCTGACTTTC
TRBV7-6	TRBJ2-7	-	TRBD1	CASSLEDRGFDEQYF	TGTGCCAGCAGCTTAGAAGACAGGGGTTTCGACGAGCAGTACTTC
TRBV7-7	TRBJ2-5	-	TRBD1	CASSLNRGKGETQYF	TGTGCTAGCAGCTTAAACAGGGGAAAGGGGGAGACCCAGTACTTC
TRBV4-1	TRBJ2-3	-	TRBD1	CASSQGTTGDSTDTQYF	TGCGCCAGCAGCCAGGGAACTACAGGGGATAGCACAGATACGCAGTATTTT
TRBV9	TRBJ2-5	-	TRBD2	CASNGGADTETQYF	TGTGCCAGCAACGGGGGGGCGGACACGGAGACCCAGTACTTC
TRBV29-1	TRBJ2-3	-	-	CSVEDWSGGTDTQYF	TGCAGCGTTGAAGATTGGTCAGGGGGCACAGATACGCAGTATTTT
TRBV5-1	TRBJ2-2	-	TRBD2	CASSSLAGGFTGELFF	TGCGCCAGCAGCTCCTTAGCGGGGGGGTTCACCGGGGAGCTGTTTTTT
TRBV20-1	TRBJ2-5	-	-	CSASNQGETQYF	TGCAGTGCTAGTAATCAGGGAGAGACCCAGTACTTC
TRBV7-9	TRBJ2-1	-	TRBD1	CASSTGGHEQFF	TGTGCCAGCAGCACAGGGGGCCATGAGCAGTTCTTC
TRBV27	TRBJ2-1	-	TRBD2	CASSLWAGVGNEQFF	TGTGCCAGCAGTTTATGGGCGGGAGTGGGCAATGAGCAGTTCTTC
TRBV7-6	TRBJ2-1	-	-	CASSWSRGNEQFF	TGTGCCAGCAGCTGGAGCCGCGGCAATGAGCAGTTCTTC
TRBV4-2	TRBJ1-3	-	-	CASSQVSGWSGNTIYF	TGTGCCAGCAGCCAAGTGTCAGGGTGGTCTGGAAACACCATATATTTT
TRBV6-5	TRBJ2-2	-	-	CASSGNGGGELFF	TGTGCCAGCAGCGGAAACGGGGGTGGGGAGCTGTTTTTT
TRBV29-1	TRBJ2-2	-	-	CSVEGPTGSGELFF	TGCAGCGTTGAAGGGCCAACGGGTAGCGGGGAGCTGTTTTTT
TRBV30	TRBJ1-3	-	-	CAWSLTVQGPGNTIYF	TGTGCCTGGAGTCTCACCGTACAGGGACCTGGAAACACCATATATTTT
TRBV5-1	TRBJ1-1	-	-	CASSLTGSVMNTEAFF	TGCGCCAGCAGCTTGACAGGGAGCGTCATGAACACTGAAGCTTTCTTT
TRBV3-1/TRBV3-2	TRBJ1-1	-	-	CASSHRGGAGEAFF	TGTGCCAGCAGCCATCGAGGGGGGGCTGGGGAAGCTTTCTTT
TRBV6-6	TRBJ2-1	-	TRBD2	CASSPILSSGSYNEQFF	TGTGCCAGCAGTCCGATATTATCTAGCGGCTCCTACAATGAGCAGTTCTTC
TRBV30	TRBJ2-7	few	TRBD2	CAWSVPRTSGRSLSYEQYF	TGTGCCTGGAGTGTACCAAGGACTAGCGGGAGGAGCCTGTCCTACGAGCAGTACTTC
TRBV13	TRBJ2-7	once	TRBD2	CASSRFRTAGDYEQYF	TGTGCCAGCAGCCGATTCAGGACCGCGGGGGACTACGAGCAGTACTTC
TRBV6-2/TRBV6-3	TRBJ2-1	once	TRBD2	CASSYKRGQGTSGRQANEQFF	TGTGCCAGCAGTTACAAACGTGGTCAGGGGACTAGCGGGAGGCAAGCCAATGAGCAGTTCTTC
TRBV18	TRBJ1-2	-	-	CASSPPAGSNYGYTF	TGTGCCAGCTCACCACCGGCAGGCTCTAACTATGGCTACACCTTC
TRBV4-1	TRBJ1-5	-	-	CASSQEASQPQHF	TGCGCCAGCAGCCAAGAGGCCAGTCAGCCCCAGCATTTT
TRBV7-9	TRBJ2-5	-	TRBD2	CASSSRLADPQETQYF	TGTGCCAGCAGCTCGAGACTAGCGGACCCCCAAGAGACCCAGTACTTC
TRBV3-1/TRBV3-2	TRBJ2-7	many	-	CASSLGGTRGGEQYF	TGTGCCAGCAGCCTCGGGGGGACTCGAGGGGGCGAGCAGTACTTC
TRBV6-5	TRBJ1-1	-	-	CASRGPENTEAFF	TGTGCCAGCAGGGGGCCGGAGAACACTGAAGCTTTCTTT